The clone carrying this T cell receptor beta chain was seen more than once but under ten times. This entry is derived from a study of human T cells and chemical hapten exposure. From the RACE reads, TCRdb called clonotypes with MiXCR, one entry per CDR3 protein. The sample has approximately 85,000 distinct CDR3 sequences; around 9.6% are singletons. As to time point: patch test 2, 6 weeks after DPC sensitization. Treatment meaning: therapeutic diphenylcyclopropenone sensitization with weekly scalp DPC. The sequence came from a woman in her 30s with alopecia areata. Some clones in this sample may be carry-over from other donors' samples. The material sequenced was whole blood, taken in connection with sensitization to the hapten diphenylcyclopropenone (DPC).

Here the CDR3 reads CASSPTGGFGNTIYF. DNA for the CDR3: TGTGCCAGCAGTCCTACAGGGGGCTTTGGAAACACCATATATTTT. This sequence joins TRBV12-3 or TRBV12-4 and TRBJ1-3; TRBD1 agrees at 9 bases. The J segment lost 3 bases and the V segment lost 5 bases, leaving 5 bases of the junction unmatched. The CDR3 is made up of 15 amino acids.